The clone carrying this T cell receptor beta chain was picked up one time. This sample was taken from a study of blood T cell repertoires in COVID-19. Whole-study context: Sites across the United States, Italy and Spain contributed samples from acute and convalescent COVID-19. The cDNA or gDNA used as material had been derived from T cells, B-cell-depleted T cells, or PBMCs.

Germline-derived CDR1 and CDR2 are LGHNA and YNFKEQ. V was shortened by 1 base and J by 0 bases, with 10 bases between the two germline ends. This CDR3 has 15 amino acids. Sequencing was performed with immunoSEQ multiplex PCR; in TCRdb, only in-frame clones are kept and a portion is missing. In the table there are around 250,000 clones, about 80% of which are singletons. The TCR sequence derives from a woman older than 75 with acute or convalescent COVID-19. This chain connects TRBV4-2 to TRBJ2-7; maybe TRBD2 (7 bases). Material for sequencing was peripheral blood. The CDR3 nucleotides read TGTGCCAGCAGCCAAGGGCGGGGGCTCTCCTACGAGCAGTACTTC. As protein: CASSQGRGLSYEQYF.